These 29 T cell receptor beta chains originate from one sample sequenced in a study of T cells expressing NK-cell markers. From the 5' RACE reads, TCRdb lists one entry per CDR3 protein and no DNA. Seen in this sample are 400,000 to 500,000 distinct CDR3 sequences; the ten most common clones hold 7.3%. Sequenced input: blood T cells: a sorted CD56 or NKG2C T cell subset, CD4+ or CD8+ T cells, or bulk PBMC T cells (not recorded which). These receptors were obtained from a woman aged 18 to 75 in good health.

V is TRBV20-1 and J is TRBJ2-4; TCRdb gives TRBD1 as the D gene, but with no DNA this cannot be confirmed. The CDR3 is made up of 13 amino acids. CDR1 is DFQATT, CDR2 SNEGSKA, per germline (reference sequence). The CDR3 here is CSARETGDDIQYF.

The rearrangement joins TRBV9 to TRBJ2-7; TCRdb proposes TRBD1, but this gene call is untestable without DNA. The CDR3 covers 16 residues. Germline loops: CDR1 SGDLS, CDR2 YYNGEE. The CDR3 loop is CASSPKTGTGALEQYF.

The CDR3 sequence is CASSFPSGEQYF. V is TRBV12-3 or TRBV12-4 and J is TRBJ2-7; TCRdb calls TRBD2, which cannot be checked without DNA. This CDR3 has 12 residues.

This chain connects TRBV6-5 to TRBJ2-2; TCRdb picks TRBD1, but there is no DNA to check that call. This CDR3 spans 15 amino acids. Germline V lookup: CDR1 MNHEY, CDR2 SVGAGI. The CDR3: CASSYSQEGTGELFF.

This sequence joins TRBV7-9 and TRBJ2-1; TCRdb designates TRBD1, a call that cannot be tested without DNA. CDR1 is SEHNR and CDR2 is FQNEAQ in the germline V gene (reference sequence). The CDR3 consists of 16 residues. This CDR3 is CASSLLRPGQNNEQFF.

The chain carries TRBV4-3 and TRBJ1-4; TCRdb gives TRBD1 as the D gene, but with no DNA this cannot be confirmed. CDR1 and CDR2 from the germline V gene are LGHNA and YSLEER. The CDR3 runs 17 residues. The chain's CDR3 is CASSQEDHRATNEKLFF.

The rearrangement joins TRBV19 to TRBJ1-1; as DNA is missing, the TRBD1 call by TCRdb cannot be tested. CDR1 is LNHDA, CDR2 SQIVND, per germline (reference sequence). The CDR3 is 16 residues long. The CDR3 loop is CASSMMVRAPQTEAFF. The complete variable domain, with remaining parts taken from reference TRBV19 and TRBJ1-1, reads DGGITQSPKYLFRKEGQNVTLSCEQNLNHDAMYWYRQDPGQGLRLIYYSQIVNDFQKGDIAEGYSVSREKKESFPLTVTSAQKNPTAFYLCASSMMVRAPQTEAFFGQGTRLTVV.

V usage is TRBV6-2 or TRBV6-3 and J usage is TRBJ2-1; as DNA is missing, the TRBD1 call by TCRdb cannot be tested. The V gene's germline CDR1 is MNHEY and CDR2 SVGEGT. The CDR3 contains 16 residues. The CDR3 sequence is CASSYFDRGLDNEQFF.

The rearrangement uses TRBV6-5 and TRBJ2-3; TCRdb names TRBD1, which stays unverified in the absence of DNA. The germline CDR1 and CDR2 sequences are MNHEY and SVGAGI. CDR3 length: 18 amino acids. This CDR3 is CASSYSIGGGGLTDTQYF.

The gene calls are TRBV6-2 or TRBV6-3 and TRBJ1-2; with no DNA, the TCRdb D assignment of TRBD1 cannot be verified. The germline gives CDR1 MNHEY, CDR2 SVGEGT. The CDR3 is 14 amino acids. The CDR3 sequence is CASSFGQFRSGYTF.

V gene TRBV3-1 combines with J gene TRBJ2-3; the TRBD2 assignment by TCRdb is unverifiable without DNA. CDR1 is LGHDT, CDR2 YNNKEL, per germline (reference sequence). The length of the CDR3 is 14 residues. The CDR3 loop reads CASSATSSTDTQYF.

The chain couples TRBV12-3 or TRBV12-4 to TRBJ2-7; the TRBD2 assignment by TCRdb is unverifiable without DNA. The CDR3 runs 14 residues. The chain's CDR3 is CASSLGLASYEQYF.

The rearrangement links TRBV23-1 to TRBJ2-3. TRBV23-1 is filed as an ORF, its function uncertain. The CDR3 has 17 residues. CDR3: CASSQSDQKFYSDTQYF.

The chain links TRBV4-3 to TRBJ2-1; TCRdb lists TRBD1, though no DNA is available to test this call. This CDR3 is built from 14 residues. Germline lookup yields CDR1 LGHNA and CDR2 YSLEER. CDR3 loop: CASRGPGVGSEQFF.

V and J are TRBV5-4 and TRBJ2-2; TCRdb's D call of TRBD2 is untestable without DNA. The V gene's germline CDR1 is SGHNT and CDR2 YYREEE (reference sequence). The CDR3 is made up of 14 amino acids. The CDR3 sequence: CATWPSGGIGELFF.

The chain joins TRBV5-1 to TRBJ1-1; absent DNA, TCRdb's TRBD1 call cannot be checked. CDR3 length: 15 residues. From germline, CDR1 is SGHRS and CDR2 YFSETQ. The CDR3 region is CASSFAGTGNTEAFF.

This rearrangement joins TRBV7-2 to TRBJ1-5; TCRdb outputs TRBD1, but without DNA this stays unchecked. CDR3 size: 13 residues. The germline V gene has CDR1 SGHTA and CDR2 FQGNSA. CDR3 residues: CASSPGLYQPQHF.

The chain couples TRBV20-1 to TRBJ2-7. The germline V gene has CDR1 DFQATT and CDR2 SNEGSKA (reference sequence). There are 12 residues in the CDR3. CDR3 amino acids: CSARRPAYEQYF.

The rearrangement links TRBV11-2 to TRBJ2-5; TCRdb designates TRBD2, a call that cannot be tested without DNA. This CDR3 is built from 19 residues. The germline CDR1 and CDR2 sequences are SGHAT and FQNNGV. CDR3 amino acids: CASSRRGPSSDKNQETQYF.

The chain's CDR3 is CASRSLTGGAFF. The genes are TRBV12-3 or TRBV12-4 and TRBJ1-1; the D call of TRBD1 rests on TCRdb alone, since no DNA is present to check it. The CDR3 totals 12 residues.

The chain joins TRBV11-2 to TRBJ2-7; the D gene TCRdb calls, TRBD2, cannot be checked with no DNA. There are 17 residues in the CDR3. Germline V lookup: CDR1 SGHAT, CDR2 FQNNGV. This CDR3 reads CASSLDISRVALYEQYF.

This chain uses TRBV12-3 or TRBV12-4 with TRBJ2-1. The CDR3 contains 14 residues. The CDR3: CASSGARYGDEQFF.

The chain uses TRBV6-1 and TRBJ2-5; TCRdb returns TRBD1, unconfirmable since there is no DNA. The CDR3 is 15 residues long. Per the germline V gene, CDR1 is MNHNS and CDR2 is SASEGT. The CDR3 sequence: CASSHGAGPPGTQYF.

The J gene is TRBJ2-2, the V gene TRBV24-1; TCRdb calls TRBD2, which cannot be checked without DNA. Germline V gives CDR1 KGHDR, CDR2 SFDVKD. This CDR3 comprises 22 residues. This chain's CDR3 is CATSAIVGAGVLSPVNTGELFF.

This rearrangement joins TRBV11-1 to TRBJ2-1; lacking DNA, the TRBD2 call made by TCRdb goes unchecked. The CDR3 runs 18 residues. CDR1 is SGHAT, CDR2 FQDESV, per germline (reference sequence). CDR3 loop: CASSGTSGGVSSYNEQFF. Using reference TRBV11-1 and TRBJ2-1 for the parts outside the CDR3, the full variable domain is EAEVAQSPRYKITEKSQAVAFWCDPISGHATLYWYRQILGQGPELLVQFQDESVVDDSQLPKDRFSAERLKGVDSTLKIQPAELGDSAMYLCASSGTSGGVSSYNEQFFGPGTRLTVL.

The CDR3 is CSAKQGSEQYF. The rearrangement uses TRBV29-1 and TRBJ2-7; TCRdb gives TRBD1 as the D gene, but with no DNA this cannot be confirmed. The CDR3 sequence is 11 residues long. From germline, CDR1 is SQVTM and CDR2 ANQGSEA.

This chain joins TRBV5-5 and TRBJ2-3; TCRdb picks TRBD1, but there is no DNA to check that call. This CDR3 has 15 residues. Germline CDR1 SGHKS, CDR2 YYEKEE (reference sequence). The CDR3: CASRNPGQGPDTQYF. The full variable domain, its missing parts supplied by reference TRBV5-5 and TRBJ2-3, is DAGVTQSPTHLIKTRGQQVTLRCSPISGHKSVSWYQQVLGQGPQFIFQYYEKEERGRGNFPDRFSARQFPNYSSELNVNALLLGDSALYLCASRNPGQGPDTQYFGPGTRLTVL.

CDR3 loop: CASRGVGYNEQFF. V and J are TRBV7-2 and TRBJ2-1. Germline V CDR1 and CDR2: SGHTA, FQGNSA. The CDR3 is 13 residues long. Based on the CDR3 plus reference TRBV7-2 and TRBJ2-1, the full variable domain is GAGVSQSPSNKVTEKGKDVELRCDPISGHTALYWYRQSLGQGLEFLIYFQGNSAPDKSGLPSDRFSAERTGGSVSTLTIQRTQQEDSAVYLCASRGVGYNEQFFGPGTRLTVL.

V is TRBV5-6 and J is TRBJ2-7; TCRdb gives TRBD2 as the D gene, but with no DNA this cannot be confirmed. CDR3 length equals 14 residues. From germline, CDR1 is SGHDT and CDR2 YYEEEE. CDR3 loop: CASSLKAGAYEQYF.